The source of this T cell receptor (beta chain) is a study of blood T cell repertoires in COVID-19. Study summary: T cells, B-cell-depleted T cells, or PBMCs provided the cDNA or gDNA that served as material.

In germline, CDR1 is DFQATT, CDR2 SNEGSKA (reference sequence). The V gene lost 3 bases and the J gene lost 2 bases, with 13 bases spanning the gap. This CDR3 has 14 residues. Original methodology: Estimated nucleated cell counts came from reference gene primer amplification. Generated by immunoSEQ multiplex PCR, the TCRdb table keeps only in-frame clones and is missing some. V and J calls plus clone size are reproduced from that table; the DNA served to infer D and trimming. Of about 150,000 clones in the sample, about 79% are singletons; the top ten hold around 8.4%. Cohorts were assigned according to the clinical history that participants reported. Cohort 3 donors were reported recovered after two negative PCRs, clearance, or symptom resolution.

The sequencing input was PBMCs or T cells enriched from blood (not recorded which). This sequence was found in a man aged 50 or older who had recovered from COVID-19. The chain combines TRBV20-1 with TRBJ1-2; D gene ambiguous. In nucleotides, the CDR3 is TGCAGTGCTAGTAACAGTCTTTTCAACTATGGCTACACCTTC. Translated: CSASNSLFNYGYTF.